The entry below describes one T cell receptor (beta chain). Indicated treatment: oral pan-JAK inhibitor, 5-10 mg twice daily. The CDR3 is 12 amino acids. The germline CDR1 and CDR2 sequences are SQVTM and ANQGSEA. V shed 6 bases, J shed 10 bases, and the junction held 4 bases outside the gene matches. cDNA reverse transcribed from extracted RNA served as the sequencing template. TCRdb's copy holds only in-frame clones and misses some; the assay was immunoSEQ multiplex PCR. The top ten hold about 5% of the sample, which has 150,000 to 200,000 clones, 55% to 70% seen once. This entry comes from a study of CD8+ T cells in alopecia areata. Study as a whole: Treated patients were given 5 to 10 mg oral tofacitinib twice daily.

The TCR originated in a human donor with alopecia areata. The material was CD4+ T cells sorted from blood, obtained at week 24, from a patient treated with tofacitinib. The chain has TRBV29-1 and TRBJ1-4; 11 bases fit TRBD1. This CDR3 is CSVSGTGGKLFF. The CDR3 DNA reads as TGCAGCGTGTCCGGGACAGGGGGAAAACTGTTTTTT.